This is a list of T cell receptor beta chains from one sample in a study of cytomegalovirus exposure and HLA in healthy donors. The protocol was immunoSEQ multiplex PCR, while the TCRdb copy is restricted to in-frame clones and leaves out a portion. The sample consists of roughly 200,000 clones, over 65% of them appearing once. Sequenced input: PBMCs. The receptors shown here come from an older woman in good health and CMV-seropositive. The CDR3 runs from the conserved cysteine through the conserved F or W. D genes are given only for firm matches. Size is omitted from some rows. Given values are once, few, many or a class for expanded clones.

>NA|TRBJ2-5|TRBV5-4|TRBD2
CASGGGGLSSETQYF
TGTGCCAGCGGGGGTGGGGGACTATCATCGGAGACCCAGTACTTC
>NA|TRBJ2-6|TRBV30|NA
CAWSVRGVHSGANVLTF
TGTGCCTGGAGTGTACGTGGAGTCCACTCTGGGGCCAACGTCCTGACTTTC
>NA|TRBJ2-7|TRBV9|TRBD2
CASSVGVAGGPEQYF
TGTGCCAGCAGCGTAGGGGTAGCGGGGGGGCCCGAGCAGTACTTC
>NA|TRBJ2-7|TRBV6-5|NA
CASSYSSEYTYEQYF
TGTGCCAGCAGTTACTCGTCGGAGTATACCTACGAGCAGTACTTC
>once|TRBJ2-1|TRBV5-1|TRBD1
CASSRTGARDEQFF
TGCGCCAGCAGTAGGACAGGGGCCAGGGATGAGCAGTTCTTC
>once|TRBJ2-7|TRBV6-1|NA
CASSGQSSYEQYF
TGTGCCAGCAGCGGACAGAGCTCCTACGAGCAGTACTTC
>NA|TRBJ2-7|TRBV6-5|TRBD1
CASGTGTAYYEQYF
TGTGCCAGCGGGACCGGGACAGCTTACTACGAGCAGTACTTC
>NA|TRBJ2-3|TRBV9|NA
CASSYSDTQYF
TGTGCCAGCAGCTACTCAGATACGCAGTATTTT
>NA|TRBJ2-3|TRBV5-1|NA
CASSTQGRTDTQYF
TGCGCCAGCAGTACACAGGGTCGCACAGATACGCAGTATTTT
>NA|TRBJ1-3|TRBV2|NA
CASASVETTLGNTIYF
TGTGCCAGCGCATCCGTAGAGACTACCCTCGGGAACACCATATATTTT
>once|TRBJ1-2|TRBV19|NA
CASSLVQPKAGYTF
TGTGCCAGTAGTTTGGTACAGCCTAAAGCTGGCTACACCTTC
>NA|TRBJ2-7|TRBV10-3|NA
CAVGGHPTYEQYF
TGTGCCGTTGGGGGACACCCGACCTACGAGCAGTACTTC
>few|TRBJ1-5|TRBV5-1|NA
CASSLNVGNNQPQHF
TGCGCCAGCAGCTTGAATGTCGGGAACAATCAGCCCCAGCATTTT
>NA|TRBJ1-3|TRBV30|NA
CACPAGGSGNTIYF
TGTGCCTGTCCTGCGGGGGGTTCCGGAAACACCATATATTTT
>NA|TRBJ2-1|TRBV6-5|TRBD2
CASSYGASGRDEQFF
TGTGCCAGCAGTTACGGGGCTAGCGGCAGGGATGAGCAGTTCTTC
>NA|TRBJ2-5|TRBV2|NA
CASRVGLRETQYF
TGTGCCAGCAGGGTGGGGCTGAGGGAGACCCAGTACTTC
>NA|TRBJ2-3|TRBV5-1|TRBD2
CASSLGFGTSVPSTDTQYF
TGCGCCAGCAGCTTGGGGTTCGGGACTAGCGTACCTAGCACAGATACGCAGTATTTT
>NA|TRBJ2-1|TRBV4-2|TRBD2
CASSRSPSSGLRSSYNEQFF
TGTGCCAGCAGCCGAAGCCCCTCTAGCGGTTTACGAAGCTCCTACAATGAGCAGTTCTTC
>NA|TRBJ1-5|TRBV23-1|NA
CAARVSRQPQHF
TGCGCCGCACGGGTTTCCAGACAGCCCCAGCATTTT
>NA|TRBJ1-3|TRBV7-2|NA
CASTSPNGGTIYF
TGTGCCAGCACCTCTCCCAATGGCGGCACCATATATTTT
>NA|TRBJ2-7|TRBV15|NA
CATSIFGGASYEQYF
TGTGCCACCAGCATCTTTGGGGGGGCCTCCTACGAGCAGTACTTC
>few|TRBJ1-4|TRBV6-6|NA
CASAGRREKLFF
TGTGCCAGCGCAGGGAGGAGGGAAAAACTGTTTTTT
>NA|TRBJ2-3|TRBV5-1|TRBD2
CASSSPGLARAQDTQYF
TGCGCCAGCAGCTCACCGGGACTAGCGAGGGCCCAAGATACGCAGTATTTT
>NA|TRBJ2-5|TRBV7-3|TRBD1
CASSLDRAETQYF
TGTGCCAGCAGCCTGGACAGGGCAGAGACCCAGTACTTC
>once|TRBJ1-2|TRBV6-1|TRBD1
CASSEAGQGNYGYTF
TGTGCCAGCAGTGAAGCGGGACAGGGGAACTATGGCTACACCTTC
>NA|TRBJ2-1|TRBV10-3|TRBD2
CAISGTSSDEQFF
TGTGCCATCAGCGGGACTAGCAGCGATGAGCAGTTCTTC
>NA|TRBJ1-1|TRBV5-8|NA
CASSLTGLLNTEAFF
TGTGCCAGCAGTTTGACAGGTTTGTTGAACACTGAAGCTTTCTTT
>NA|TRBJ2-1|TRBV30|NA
CAWSVANEQFF
TGTGCCTGGAGTGTAGCCAATGAGCAGTTCTTC
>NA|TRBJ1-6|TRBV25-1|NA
CASSRRGNSPLHF
TGTGCCAGCAGTAGGAGGGGAAATTCACCCCTCCACTTT
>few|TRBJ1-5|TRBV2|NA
CASSDRTDVGNQPQHF
TGTGCCAGCAGTGATAGGACAGATGTAGGCAATCAGCCCCAGCATTTT
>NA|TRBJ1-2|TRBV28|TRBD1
CASSWGQGAYGYTF
TGTGCCAGCAGTTGGGGACAGGGGGCGTATGGCTACACCTTC
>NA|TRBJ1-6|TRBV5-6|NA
CASSLTESSYNSPLHF
TGTGCCAGCAGCTTAACCGAGAGCTCCTATAATTCACCCCTCCACTTT
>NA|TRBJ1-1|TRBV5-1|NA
CASSLAGRGPPLNTEAFF
TGCGCCAGCAGCTTGGCCGGCAGGGGACCTCCCCTTAACACTGAAGCTTTCTTT
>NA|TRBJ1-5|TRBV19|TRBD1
CASSQGTGIQPQHF
TGTGCCAGTAGTCAAGGGACAGGGATTCAGCCCCAGCATTTT
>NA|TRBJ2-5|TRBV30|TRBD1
CAWTDVKGQGDETQYF
TGTGCCTGGACCGACGTAAAAGGACAGGGGGACGAGACCCAGTACTTC
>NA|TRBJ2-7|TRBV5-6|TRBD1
CASSIDRGGEQYF
TGTGCCAGCAGCATCGACAGGGGTGGAGAGCAGTACTTC
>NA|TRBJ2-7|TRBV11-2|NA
CASSRQALSYEQYF
TGTGCCAGCAGCCGACAGGCCCTATCCTACGAGCAGTACTTC
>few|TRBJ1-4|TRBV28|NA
CASSEHATNEKLFF
TGTGCCAGCAGTGAGCATGCAACTAATGAAAAACTGTTTTTT
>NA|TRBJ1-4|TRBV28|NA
CASTSPLINEKLFF
TGTGCCAGCACAAGTCCGCTAATAAATGAAAAACTGTTTTTT
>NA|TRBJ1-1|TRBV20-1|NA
CSARGGTEAFF
TGCAGTGCAAGGGGGGGCACTGAAGCTTTCTTT
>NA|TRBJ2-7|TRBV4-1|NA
CASSQEDSPGEQYF
TGCGCCAGCAGCCAAGAGGACTCGCCCGGCGAGCAGTACTTC
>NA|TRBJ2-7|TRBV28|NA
CASSLGTLSYEQYF
TGTGCCAGCAGTTTAGGGACATTATCCTACGAGCAGTACTTC
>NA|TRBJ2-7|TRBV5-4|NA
CASSLGEVLGEQYF
TGTGCCAGCAGCTTGGGAGAGGTTCTAGGCGAGCAGTACTTC
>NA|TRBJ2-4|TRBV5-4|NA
CASSPSGRGPAKNIQYF
TGTGCCAGCAGCCCTAGTGGGCGGGGGCCCGCCAAAAACATTCAGTACTTC
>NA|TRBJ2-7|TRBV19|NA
CASSFTPTYEQYF
TGTGCCAGTAGTTTTACTCCAACCTACGAGCAGTACTTC
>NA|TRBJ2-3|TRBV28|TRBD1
CASSSIIQGATDTQYF
TGTGCCAGCAGTTCTATCATACAGGGGGCTACAGATACGCAGTATTTT
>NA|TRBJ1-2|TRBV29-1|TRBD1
CSVRMGSGQGLSGYTF
TGCAGCGTGAGGATGGGGTCGGGACAGGGGCTCAGTGGCTACACCTTC
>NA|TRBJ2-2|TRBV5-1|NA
CASSFDTGELFF
TGCGCCAGCAGCTTCGACACCGGGGAGCTGTTTTTT
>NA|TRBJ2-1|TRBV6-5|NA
CASSRGRDEQFF
TGTGCCAGCAGTCGGGGTCGAGATGAGCAGTTCTTC
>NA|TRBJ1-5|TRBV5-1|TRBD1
CASSPGTEGVNQPQHF
TGCGCCAGCAGCCCCGGGACAGAAGGGGTCAATCAGCCCCAGCATTTT
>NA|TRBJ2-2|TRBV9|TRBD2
CASSVEGGGPSSAGELFF
TGTGCCAGCAGCGTAGAGGGCGGGGGGCCTTCTTCCGCCGGGGAGCTGTTTTTT
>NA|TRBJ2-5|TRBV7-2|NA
CASSWLEEETQYF
TGTGCCAGCAGCTGGCTAGAAGAAGAGACCCAGTACTTC
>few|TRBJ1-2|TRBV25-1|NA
CASSAGFGYTF
TGTGCCAGCAGTGCGGGGTTTGGCTACACCTTC
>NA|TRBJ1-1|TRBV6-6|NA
CASSHHGGPNTEAFF
TGTGCCAGCAGCCACCATGGGGGCCCGAACACTGAAGCTTTCTTT
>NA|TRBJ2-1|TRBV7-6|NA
CASSLDSLRGGNEQFF
TGTGCCAGCAGCTTAGATAGCCTAAGGGGGGGCAATGAGCAGTTCTTC
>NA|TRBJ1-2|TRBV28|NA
CASSPTYGGYTF
TGTGCCAGCAGCCCAACGTATGGCGGCTACACCTTC
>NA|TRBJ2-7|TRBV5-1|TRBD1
CASSLGGTVTYEQYF
TGCGCCAGCAGCTTGGGGGGGACAGTTACCTACGAGCAGTACTTC
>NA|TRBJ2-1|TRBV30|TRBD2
CAWSRELAGDYNEQFF
TGTGCCTGGAGTCGTGAACTAGCGGGGGACTACAATGAGCAGTTCTTC
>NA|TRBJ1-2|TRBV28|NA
CASSLPGYGYTF
TGTGCCAGCAGTTTACCGGGCTATGGCTACACCTTC